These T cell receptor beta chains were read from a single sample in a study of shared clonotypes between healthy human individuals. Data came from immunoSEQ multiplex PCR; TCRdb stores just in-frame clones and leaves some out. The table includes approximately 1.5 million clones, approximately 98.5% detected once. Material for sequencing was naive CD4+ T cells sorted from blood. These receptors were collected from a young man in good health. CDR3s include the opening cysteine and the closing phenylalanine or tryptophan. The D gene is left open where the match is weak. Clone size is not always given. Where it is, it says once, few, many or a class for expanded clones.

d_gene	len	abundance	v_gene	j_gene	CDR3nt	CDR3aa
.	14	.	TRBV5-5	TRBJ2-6	TGTGCCAGCAGCAGGAACTCTGGGGCCAACGTCCTGACTTTC	CASSRNSGANVLTF
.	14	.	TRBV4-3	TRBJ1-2	TGCGCCAGCAGCCGGGAAGGTAGGGACTATGGCTACACCTTC	CASSREGRDYGYTF
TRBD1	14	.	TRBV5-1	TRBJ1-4	TGCGCCAGCAAACGGACAGGGGATAATGAAAAACTGTTTTTT	CASKRTGDNEKLFF
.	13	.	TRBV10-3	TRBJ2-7	TGTGCCATCAGCGGGGGACCGGGCGACGAGCAGTACTTC	CAISGGPGDEQYF
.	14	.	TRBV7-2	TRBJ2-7	TGTGCCAGCAGCTTAGGGGGCGCAATCGGCGAGCAGTACTTC	CASSLGGAIGEQYF
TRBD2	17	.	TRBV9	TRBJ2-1	TGTGCCAGCAGCCATCGGGTAGCGGGAGGGCCACACAATGAGCAGTTCTTC	CASSHRVAGGPHNEQFF
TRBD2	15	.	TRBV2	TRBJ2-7	TGTGCCAGCAGTGAGGTACTAGCGGGAGTCCAGGAGCAGTACTTC	CASSEVLAGVQEQYF
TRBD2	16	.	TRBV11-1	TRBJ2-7	TGTGCCAGCAGCCCCGCCCAAAGCGGGAGACGATACGAGCAGTACTTC	CASSPAQSGRRYEQYF
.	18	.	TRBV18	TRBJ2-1	.	CASSPSVRTGSSYNEQFF
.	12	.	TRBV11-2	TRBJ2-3	TGTGCCAGCAGCTTCAGAGCAGATACGCAGTATTTT	CASSFRADTQYF
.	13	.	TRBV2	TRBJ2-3	TGTGCCAGCAGTGAAGTGTCAAAAGATACGCAGTATTTT	CASSEVSKDTQYF
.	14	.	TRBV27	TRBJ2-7	TGTGCCAGCAGTCACAAAGGGACACCGATCGAGCAGTACTTC	CASSHKGTPIEQYF
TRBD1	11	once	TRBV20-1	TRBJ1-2	TGCAGTGCTAGTCAGGGGGCCGGCTACACCTTC	CSASQGAGYTF
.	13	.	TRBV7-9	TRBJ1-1	TGTGCCAGCAGCCCAGGGCGGGGCACTGAAGCTTTCTTT	CASSPGRGTEAFF
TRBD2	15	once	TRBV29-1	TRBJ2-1	TGCAGCGTTGGAAGGATAGGCGGGAGGTCCAATGAGCAGTTCTTC	CSVGRIGGRSNEQFF
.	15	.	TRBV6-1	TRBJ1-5	TGTGCCAGCAGTGAAGCAAAGGGGCGGAATCAGCCCCAGCATTTT	CASSEAKGRNQPQHF
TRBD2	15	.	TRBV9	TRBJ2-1	TGTGCCAGCAGCATTAGCGGGCTCTCCTACAATGAGCAGTTCTTC	CASSISGLSYNEQFF
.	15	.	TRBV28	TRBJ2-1	TGTGCCAGCAGTTTCCCAAGAAGCTCCTACAATGAGCAGTTCTTC	CASSFPRSSYNEQFF
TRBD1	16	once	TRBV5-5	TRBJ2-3	TGTGCCAGCAGCTGGACCGGGACAGGGGTGCACGATACGCAGTATTTT	CASSWTGTGVHDTQYF
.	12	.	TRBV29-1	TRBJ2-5	TGCAGCGTTGGTACTCTTGGCGAGACCCAGTACTTC	CSVGTLGETQYF